This TCR beta chain was recorded in a study of cytomegalovirus exposure and HLA in healthy donors. Per germline, CDR1 SGDLS and CDR2 YYNGEE. The J segment lost 6 bases and the V segment lost 3 bases, leaving 4 bases of the junction unmatched. The CDR3 sequence is 14 residues long. Primers: 60 Vbeta forward and 13 Jbeta reverse. Per the authors' pipeline: A later analysis tallied about 80 million unique TCR beta chains, roughly 11 million of them shared. TCRdb's table, derived via immunoSEQ multiplex PCR, lists solely in-frame clones and lacks some. V and J calls and clone size are as listed in that table; D and trimming were resolved from the DNA. The sample records 150,000 to 200,000 clones, over 60% being singletons.

The J gene is TRBJ2-1, the V gene TRBV9; the match to TRBD2 covers 9 bases. This clonotype was obtained from a middle-aged man in good health and CMV-seropositive. The material sequenced was PBMCs. This CDR3 reads CASSASGALNEQFF. In DNA, the CDR3 is TGTGCCAGCAGCGCTAGCGGGGCCCTCAATGAGCAGTTCTTC. Filled out from reference TRBV9 and TRBJ2-1, the complete variable domain reads DSGVTQTPKHLITATGQRVTLRCSPRSGDLSVYWYQQSLDQGLQFLIQYYNGEERAKGNILERFSAQQFPDLHSELNLSSLELGDSALYFCASSASGALNEQFFGPGTRLTVL.